This entry lists 32 T cell receptor beta chains sequenced from one sample in a study of T cell repertoires in cytomegalovirus infection. For these receptors, no antigen is known. TCRdb independently ran MiXCR on the reads; one entry per CDR3 protein. The sample contains tens of thousands of distinct CDR3 sequences, around half of which appear only once. Sequences were derived from CD8+ T cells from cultured PBMCs, sampled from culture after CMV antigen stimulation. The receptors were sampled from a human donor in good health (CMV status not recorded). Some clones in this sample may be carry-over from other donors' samples.

CDR3 loop: CASSYSRAWLTETQYF. CDR3 sequence (DNA): TGTGCCAGCAGTTACTCCCGGGCATGGTTGACCGAGACCCAGTACTTC. This chain connects TRBV6-8 to TRBJ2-5, with no clear D. Deletions cut 0 bases from V and 5 bases from J, with 16 bases between. This CDR3 has 16 amino acids. Germline V gene sequence: CDR1 MNHGY, CDR2 SAAAGT.

This clonotype was picked up one time. The chain employs TRBV12-3 or TRBV12-4 and TRBJ2-2; 8 bases map to TRBD1. Trimming removed 4 bases from V and 5 bases from J; junction bases left unmatched: 3. The CDR3 sequence is 14 residues long. DNA of the CDR3: TGTGCCAGCAGTTGGACAGGGCGGACCGGGGAGCTGTTTTTT. This encodes CASSWTGRTGELFF.

This chain joins TRBV5-6 and TRBJ1-1; D gene ambiguous. CDR3 length equals 13 residues. The germline V and J ends were trimmed by 4 bases and 4 bases, with 11 bases remaining between them. Germline V gives CDR1 SGHDT, CDR2 YYEEEE. The CDR3: CASSAGTGTEAFF. CDR3 nucleotide sequence: TGTGCCAGCAGCGCAGGAACGGGCACTGAAGCTTTCTTT.

The chain joins TRBV6-8 to TRBJ2-7; a weak D match, TRBD2 (6 bases). V lost 5 bases to trimming and J lost 3 bases, with 17 bases between them. CDR3 length: 15 residues. Per the germline V gene, CDR1 is MNHGY and CDR2 is SAAAGT. The CDR3 sequence: CASSRTGDLFYEQYF. CDR3 in DNA: TGTGCCAGCAGTAGGACGGGAGACCTATTCTACGAGCAGTACTTC.

The CDR3 nucleotides are TGTGCCAGCAGCTTGACCCCTAGGGGTGGAGAGCAGTTCTTC. Residues: CASSLTPRGGEQFF. V usage is TRBV7-9 and J usage is TRBJ2-1, with D perhaps matching TRBD1 (5 bases). Germline loops: CDR1 SEHNR, CDR2 FQNEAQ (reference sequence). V dropped 3 bases and J dropped 10 bases, with 16 bases sitting between them. The CDR3 covers 14 residues.

The V gene is TRBV28, the J gene TRBJ2-5; TRBD1 or TRBD2 may be the D gene (5 bases each). The germline V and J ends were trimmed by 6 bases and 5 bases, with 22 bases remaining between them. The CDR3 length is 16 residues. The germline gives CDR1 MDHEN, CDR2 SYDVKM. CDR3 coding DNA: TGTGCCAGCAGGAGGGGTGCACAGGCCTTGGGGGAGACCCAGTACTTC. This encodes CASRRGAQALGETQYF.

CDR3 bases: TGTGCCAGCAGCTTAGGTCGCTACTCTGGGGCCAACGTCCTGACTTTC. Translated: CASSLGRYSGANVLTF. V is TRBV7-2 and J is TRBJ2-6; D remains unclear. The V gene's germline CDR1 is SGHTA and CDR2 FQGNSA. This CDR3 is built from 16 residues. The V gene lost 1 base and the J gene lost 0 bases, with 7 bases spanning the gap.

J is TRBJ2-1 and V is TRBV4-1; unclear D gene. CDR1 is MGHRA, CDR2 YSYEKL, per germline. V was trimmed by 5 bases and J by 5 bases, leaving 16 bases between them. The CDR3 length is 15 residues. CDR3 in amino acids: CASSFGIGGNNEQFF. In nucleotides, the CDR3 is TGCGCCAGCAGCTTTGGGATTGGCGGAAACAATGAGCAGTTCTTC.

This clonotype has just a few counts. The chain links TRBV28 to TRBJ1-6, with no clear D. The CDR3 covers 15 residues. Per the germline V gene, CDR1 is MDHEN and CDR2 is SYDVKM. Between the trimmed V and J ends, which lost 7 bases and 7 bases, there was a span of 17 bases. This chain's CDR3 is CASKKGGRTNSPLHF. In nucleotides, the CDR3 is TGTGCCAGCAAGAAGGGAGGGCGAACGAATTCACCCCTCCACTTT. Full variable domain (remainder filled in from reference TRBV28 and TRBJ1-6): DVKVTQSSRYLVKRTGEKVFLECVQDMDHENMFWYRQDPGLGLRLIYFSYDVKMKEKGDIPEGYSVSREKKERFSLILESASTNQTSMYLCASKKGGRTNSPLHFGNGTRLTVT.

As to this clonotype: This sequence may be a read error, since a much larger clone differs from it by one base. V is TRBV14 and J is TRBJ2-3; D call uncertain. The J call is in doubt because the DNA end fits TRBJ1-5 better. The CDR3 runs to 14 residues. Germline values: CDR1 SGHDN, CDR2 FVKESK. CDR3 in amino acids: CASSQEGLADTQHF. Here the CDR3 DNA reads TGTGCCAGCAGCCAAGAGGGATTAGCAGATACGCAGCATTTT.

The CDR3 region has the DNA TGTGCCAGCAGCCTAGGGAATGAGGGAGAATCACCCCTCCACTTT. Its translation: CASSLGNEGESPLHF. The J gene is TRBJ1-6, the V gene TRBV7-8, with D unresolved. Trimming removed 5 bases from V and 10 bases from J, with 18 bases in between. Germline V gene data show CDR1 as SGHVS and CDR2 as FQNEAQ. This CDR3 has 15 residues.

In this sample, this clonotype turned up a few times. The CDR3 DNA sequence: TGTGCCAGCAGCCTAATGACTAGCGGGAGACGAAATGAGCAGTTCTTC. Encoded protein: CASSLMTSGRRNEQFF. V usage is TRBV7-8 and J usage is TRBJ2-1; 12 bases match TRBD2. This CDR3 is built from 16 residues. Germline V lookup: CDR1 SGHVS, CDR2 FQNEAQ. Trimming at V came to 5 bases and at J to 7 bases, leaving 9 bases not matched to a gene.

The rearrangement links TRBV11-2 to TRBJ1-2, with D hard to call. The germline V and J ends were trimmed by 0 bases and 8 bases, with 16 bases remaining between them. This CDR3 comprises 15 residues. The germline V gene encodes CDR1 SGHAT and CDR2 FQNNGV. Here the CDR3 reads CASSLEEGLLRGYTF. The CDR3 bases are TGTGCCAGCAGCTTAGAGGAGGGTTTATTGAGAGGCTACACCTTC. The full variable domain, with the rest looked up from reference TRBV11-2 and TRBJ1-2, is EAGVAQSPRYKIIEKRQSVAFWCNPISGHATLYWYQQILGQGPKLLIQFQNNGVVDDSQLPKDRFSAERLKGVDSTLKIQPAKLEDSAVYLCASSLEEGLLRGYTFGSGTRLTVV.

The genes are TRBV27 and TRBJ2-7, with D possibly being TRBD2 (6 bases). With 8 bases removed from V and 2 bases from J, the gap between germline ends came to 16 bases. The germline V gene encodes CDR1 MNHEY and CDR2 SMNVEV (reference sequence). CDR3 length: 14 amino acids. In nucleotides, the CDR3 is TGTGCCAGCTCTCTCGGGACTCAAACCTACGAGCAGTACTTC. Amino acids: CASSLGTQTYEQYF.

This clonotype was seen more than once but under ten times. The rearrangement joins TRBV7-3 to TRBJ2-3, with 8 positions matching TRBD2. The CDR3 contains 15 residues. Trimming cost V 2 bases and J 6 bases; bases outside gene matches: 7. Germline CDR1 and CDR2: SGHTA and FQGTGA. The CDR3 loop reads CASSLDGLAGDTQYF. CDR3 sequence (DNA): TGTGCCAGCAGCTTAGACGGACTAGCTGGGGATACGCAGTATTTT.

The chain is built from TRBV27 and TRBJ1-1; possible D gene TRBD1, 6 bases. The CDR3 has 17 amino acids. CDR1 is MNHEY, CDR2 SMNVEV, per germline (reference sequence). Trimming removed 7 bases at V and 4 bases at J, with 25 bases between. The CDR3, as DNA: TGTGCCAGCACCCCAAGGGACACCTCCGACGCGGGCACTGAAGCTTTCTTT. This translates into CASTPRDTSDAGTEAFF.

J is TRBJ2-3 and V is TRBV11-2; 8 bases match TRBD2. CDR1 and CDR2 (germline): SGHAT, FQNNGV. CDR3 length equals 15 residues. Trimming at V came to 0 bases and at J to 2 bases, leaving 1 base not matched to a gene. CDR3 sequence reads: CASSLEGLVTDTQYF. The CDR3 DNA is TGTGCCAGCAGCTTAGAGGGACTAGTCACAGATACGCAGTATTTT.

The chain recombines TRBV4-2 with TRBJ2-1; D is ambiguous. Germline CDR1 LGHNA, CDR2 YNFKEQ. This CDR3 has 17 amino acids. Trimming stripped 0 bases from V and 6 bases from J, with 18 bases between. CDR3 loop: CASSQDPQELLFNEQFF. CDR3 coding DNA: TGTGCCAGCAGCCAAGACCCCCAAGAACTGCTCTTCAATGAGCAGTTCTTC.

This clonotype was seen a few times. The V and J genes are TRBV7-2 and TRBJ2-3; D perhaps matches TRBD2 (6 bases). Looked up from germline, CDR1 is SGHTA and CDR2 is FQGNSA. This CDR3 has 12 amino acids. V dropped 2 bases and J dropped 13 bases, with 13 bases sitting between them. As DNA, the CDR3 is TGTGCCAGCAGCTTACGGCGGGGAGATAAGTATTTT. Its protein is CASSLRRGDKYF.

The CDR3 DNA is TGTGCCACCAGTGAGGGGGAGCGTAGCAATCAGCCCCAGCATTTT. It specifies CATSEGERSNQPQHF. The rearrangement uses TRBV24-1 and TRBJ1-5; D possibly corresponds to TRBD1 (5 bases). Between the trimmed V and J ends, which lost 4 bases and 0 bases, there was a span of 9 bases. The CDR3 is 15 residues long. CDR1 is KGHDR, CDR2 SFDVKD, per germline.

This clonotype showed up many times. The CDR3 protein is CASSPGLAGGFTYNEQFF. The DNA of the CDR3 is TGTGCCAGCAGCCCCGGACTAGCGGGGGGGTTTACCTACAATGAGCAGTTCTTC. The chain joins TRBV7-8 to TRBJ2-1; TRBD2 matches 15 bases. The CDR3 runs to 18 residues. J was trimmed by 2 bases and V by 5 bases; bases with no gene match: 7. Germline CDR1 is SGHVS and CDR2 is FQNEAQ.

This chain links TRBV20-1 with TRBJ1-6; D not certain. The germline V and J ends were trimmed by 2 bases and 3 bases, with 17 bases remaining between them. Germline CDR1 DFQATT, CDR2 SNEGSKA (reference sequence). The CDR3 has 17 amino acids. CDR3 residues: CSARLSDGNVYNSPLHF. As DNA, the CDR3 is TGCAGTGCTAGACTATCGGACGGAAACGTCTATAATTCACCCCTCCACTTT.

In this sample, this clonotype turned up a few times. This rearrangement joins TRBV10-3 to TRBJ2-7; the match to TRBD1 covers 8 bases. The J segment lost 3 bases and the V segment lost 6 bases, leaving 7 bases of the junction unmatched. This CDR3 comprises 14 residues. The germline V gene has CDR1 ENHRY and CDR2 SYGVKD. CDR3 sequence: CAIREDRGIYEQYF. The CDR3 DNA reads TGTGCCATCAGGGAAGACAGGGGCATCTACGAGCAGTACTTC.

J is TRBJ2-5 and V is TRBV6-1; unclear D gene. Trimming stripped 5 bases from V and 0 bases from J, with 10 bases between. Germline CDR1 and CDR2: MNHNS and SASEGT. The CDR3 contains 14 residues. The CDR3 reads CASSNWGNQETQYF. The CDR3 DNA sequence: TGTGCCAGCAGTAACTGGGGTAACCAAGAGACCCAGTACTTC.

This clonotype was detected ten times or more. This chain joins TRBV7-2 and TRBJ2-1, with D maybe TRBD2 (6 bases). V lost 5 bases, J lost 0 bases, and 11 bases lay in between. The CDR3 has 15 amino acids. The germline V gene has CDR1 SGHTA and CDR2 FQGNSA. For the CDR3, the DNA is TGTGCCAGCAGCGTTAGCGGTAGCTCCTACAATGAGCAGTTCTTC. Its protein is CASSVSGSSYNEQFF. The full variable domain, its missing parts supplied by reference TRBV7-2 and TRBJ2-1, is GAGVSQSPSNKVTEKGKDVELRCDPISGHTALYWYRQSLGQGLEFLIYFQGNSAPDKSGLPSDRFSAERTGGSVSTLTIQRTQQEDSAVYLCASSVSGSSYNEQFFGPGTRLTVL.

This clonotype was detected ten times or more. The rearrangement uses TRBV7-2 and TRBJ2-1, with D tentatively TRBD2 (6 bases). CDR3 size: 14 residues. Germline CDR1 reads SGHTA; CDR2 reads FQGNSA. Trimming shortened V by 1 base and J by 6 bases, and 10 bases separated the two germline ends. CDR3 sequence: CASSLGGMANEQFF. Here the CDR3 DNA reads TGTGCCAGCAGCTTAGGCGGGATGGCCAATGAGCAGTTCTTC.

This rearrangement joins TRBV4-1 to TRBJ2-2; tentatively, D is TRBD2 (7 bases). V was clipped by 1 base and J by 3 bases, with 24 bases between them. This CDR3 spans 20 amino acids. The germline V gene encodes CDR1 MGHRA and CDR2 YSYEKL. CDR3 coding DNA: TGCGCCAGCAGCCAAGCGGGGGGCAGGTCGTCAAGCACGGACACCGGGGAGCTGTTTTTT. This gives the protein CASSQAGGRSSSTDTGELFF.

In this sample, this clonotype turned up a few times. This chain connects TRBV7-9 to TRBJ2-7; D is unclear. The germline V gene has CDR1 SEHNR and CDR2 FQNEAQ (reference sequence). The CDR3 has 11 residues. V was trimmed by 3 bases and J by 5 bases, leaving 5 bases between them. CDR3 protein: CASSLSDEQYF. CDR3 DNA sequence: TGTGCCAGCAGCTTGAGCGACGAGCAGTACTTC. Looking up the rest from reference TRBV7-9 and TRBJ2-7 gives the full variable domain: DTGVSQNPRHKITKRGQNVTFRCDPISEHNRLYWYRQTLGQGPEFLTYFQNEAQLEKSRLLSDRFSAERPKGSFSTLEIQRTEQGDSAMYLCASSLSDEQYFGPGTRLTVT.

A word on this clonotype: One junction end does not reproduce the germline sequence, and a read error may be involved. The chain carries TRBV10-3 and TRBJ1-1; a possible D gene is TRBD1 (5 bases). The CDR3 covers 15 residues. Looked up from germline, CDR1 is ENHRY and CDR2 is SYGVKD. CDR3 sequence (DNA): TGTGCCATCGGCGGGTTTGGACATGGAGACACTGAAGCTGTCTTT. It codes for CAIGGFGHGDTEAVF.

This clonotype was observed a handful of times. The V gene is TRBV12-3 or TRBV12-4, the J gene TRBJ1-5; weak D call: TRBD1 (5 bases). The CDR3 runs 12 residues. Deletions cut 3 bases from V and 12 bases from J, with 12 bases between. The CDR3 protein is CASSFEGRLQHF. CDR3 bases: TGTGCCAGCAGTTTTGAGGGGAGGCTCCAGCATTTT.

Only a few counts were recorded for this clonotype. This sequence joins TRBV4-1 and TRBJ2-6; D is unclear. CDR1 is MGHRA, CDR2 YSYEKL, per germline. The CDR3 length is 14 residues. The germline V and J ends were trimmed by 4 bases and 4 bases, with 8 bases remaining between them. CDR3 coding DNA: TGCGCCAGCAGCCCTCGTACAGGGGCCAACGTCCTGACTTTC. Amino acids: CASSPRTGANVLTF.

This chain uses TRBV15 with TRBJ2-7, with D perhaps matching TRBD2 (5 bases). Germline CDR1 LNHNV, CDR2 YYDKDF (reference sequence). Deletions cut 1 base from V and 0 bases from J, with 10 bases between. The CDR3 has 15 residues. As DNA, the CDR3 is TGTGCCACCAGCAGAGCCCGTGGGAGCTCCTACGAGCAGTACTTC. Translated: CATSRARGSSYEQYF.